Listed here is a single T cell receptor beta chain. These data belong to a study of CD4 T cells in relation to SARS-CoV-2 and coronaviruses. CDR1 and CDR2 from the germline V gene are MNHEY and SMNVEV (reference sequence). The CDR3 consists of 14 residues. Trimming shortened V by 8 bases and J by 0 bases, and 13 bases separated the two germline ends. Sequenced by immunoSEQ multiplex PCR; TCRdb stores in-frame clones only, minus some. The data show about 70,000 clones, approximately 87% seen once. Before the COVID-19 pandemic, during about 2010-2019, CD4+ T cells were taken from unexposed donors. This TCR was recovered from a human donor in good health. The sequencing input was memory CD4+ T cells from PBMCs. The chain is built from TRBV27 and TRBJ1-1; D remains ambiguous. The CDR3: CASSQRAMNTEAFF. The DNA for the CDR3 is TGTGCCAGCTCGCAGCGGGCCATGAACACTGAAGCTTTCTTT.